The 25 T cell receptor beta chains reported below all come from one sample, sequenced in a study of T cells after yellow fever vaccination. MiXCR, applied by TCRdb to the 5' RACE reads, yields one record per CDR3 protein. There are under 600,000 distinct CDR3 sequences in the sample; approximately 13% occur only once, and about 14% lies in the top ten. The sequences come from PBMCs, collected on the day of the yellow fever booster vaccination. The source of these receptors is a man in his thirties or forties who received the YFV17D yellow fever vaccine.

This clonotype has just one count. The chain links TRBV7-2 to TRBJ2-3; 9 bases fit TRBD2. Trimming cost V 5 bases and J 2 bases; bases outside gene matches: 5. CDR3 length equals 15 residues. Germline V lookup: CDR1 SGHTA, CDR2 FQGNSA. DNA for the CDR3: TGTGCCAGCAGCCCGACTAGCGGATTCACAGATACGCAGTATTTT. It encodes CASSPTSGFTDTQYF.

V usage is TRBV7-2 and J usage is TRBJ2-1; TRBD1 aligns across 9 bases. Looked up from germline, CDR1 is SGHTA and CDR2 is FQGNSA. There are 16 residues in the CDR3. J lost 6 bases, V lost 2 bases, and 8 bases had no gene match. In DNA form, the CDR3 reads TGTGCCAGCAGCTTACGTGGGACAGGGTTATCCAATGAGCAGTTCTTC. Residues: CASSLRGTGLSNEQFF.

This clonotype was seen a handful of times. The chain employs TRBV7-9 and TRBJ2-1; TRBD2 might be the D (6 bases). Germline CDR1 and CDR2: SEHNR and FQNEAQ (reference sequence). This CDR3 contains 13 residues. V gave up 5 bases and J gave up 12 bases, with 17 bases separating them. Written as DNA, the CDR3 is TGTGCCAGCAGCCCCCCCCCCGGGACTCGGCAGTTCTTC. It specifies CASSPPPGTRQFF.

This clonotype was seen a few times. The chain is built from TRBV12-3 or TRBV12-4 and TRBJ2-3; D is undetermined. Deletions cut 3 bases from V and 2 bases from J, with 9 bases between. This CDR3 is built from 14 residues. In nucleotides, the CDR3 is TGTGCCAGCAGTTTCGGTGGGTACACAGATACGCAGTATTTT. Its protein product is CASSFGGYTDTQYF.

This clonotype was seen ten or more times. The CDR3 loop is CASSYGGSNTEAFF. As DNA, the CDR3 is TGTGCCAGCAGCTACGGGGGATCGAACACTGAAGCTTTCTTT. The rearrangement joins TRBV7-6 to TRBJ1-1; tentatively, D is TRBD1 (5 bases). Trimming pared 4 bases from V and 1 base from J, leaving 10 bases between. The CDR3 is 14 amino acids. Germline CDR1 and CDR2: SGHVS and FNYEAQ. The full variable domain, completed using reference TRBV7-6 and TRBJ1-1, is GAGVSQSPRYKVTKRGQDVALRCDPISGHVSLYWYRQALGQGPEFLTYFNYEAQQDKSGLPNDRFSAERPEGSISTLTIQRTEQRDSAMYRCASSYGGSNTEAFFGQGTRLTVV.

The chain carries TRBV28 and TRBJ2-1; TRBD2 matches at 8 bases. This CDR3 comprises 15 residues. Looked up from germline, CDR1 is MDHEN and CDR2 is SYDVKM. Trimming took 6 bases from V and 5 from J; bases not matched to a gene: 9. The CDR3 coding sequence is TGTGCCAGCAGGGGAGCGGGAGTCGGACACAATGAGCAGTTCTTC. Translated: CASRGAGVGHNEQFF.

This clonotype was observed a handful of times. V and J are TRBV20-1 and TRBJ1-5; maybe TRBD1 (5 bases). The V end lost 5 bases, the J end lost 7 bases, and 15 bases lay between the germline ends. Germline V gene data show CDR1 as DFQATT and CDR2 as SNEGSKA (reference sequence). The CDR3 has 13 residues. The CDR3 DNA is TGCAGTGCTCCCCACGGGGCAGGACAGCCCCAGCATTTT. Translation gives CSAPHGAGQPQHF.

The sample holds a few counts of this clonotype. The chain joins TRBV20-1 to TRBJ2-1; 12 nucleotides line up with TRBD2. The germline V gene encodes CDR1 DFQATT and CDR2 SNEGSKA (reference sequence). V shed 5 bases, J shed 4 bases, and the junction held 6 bases outside the gene matches. This CDR3 region has 15 residues. The CDR3 region has the DNA TGCAGTGCTGAGACGACTAGCGGGAGATACAATGAGCAGTTCTTC. Residues: CSAETTSGRYNEQFF.

This chain connects TRBV20-1 to TRBJ2-4; D not resolved. Trimming shortened V by 4 bases and J by 3 bases, and 7 bases separated the two germline ends. The germline gives CDR1 DFQATT, CDR2 SNEGSKA (reference sequence). The CDR3 runs 12 residues. Written as DNA, the CDR3 is TGCAGTGCTACAGATGGCAAAAACATTCAGTACTTC. Protein product: CSATDGKNIQYF.

This clonotype showed up just a few times. This may come from a read error, since a much larger clone is one base off. The rearrangement joins TRBV9 to TRBJ2-3; D unresolved. Trimming left V 0 bases short and J 2 bases short, with 4 bases between. Germline values: CDR1 SGDLS, CDR2 YYNGEE. The CDR3 contains 13 residues. CDR3 nucleotide sequence: TGTGCCAGCAGCGTAGGGGCCACAGATACGCAGTATTTT. This encodes CASSVGATDTQYF.

There are a few counts of this clonotype. The junction differs from germline at one of its ends, possibly a read error. This chain connects TRBV11-2 to TRBJ1-2; no reliable D call. The CDR3 is 12 amino acids. The V gene's germline CDR1 is SGHAT and CDR2 FQNNGV. The CDR3 loop reads CASSLSEREEFF. The CDR3 DNA reads TGTGCCAGCAGCTTAAGTGAAAGGGAAGAATTTTTC.

This clonotype showed up just a few times. J is TRBJ2-3 and V is TRBV7-2, with 8 bases aligning to TRBD2. This CDR3 spans 16 amino acids. CDR1 and CDR2 from the germline V gene are SGHTA and FQGNSA. The trim removed 2 bases at V and 4 bases at J, leaving 8 bases unmatched. CDR3 protein: CASSLLGAGVADTQYF. Here the CDR3 DNA reads TGTGCCAGCAGCTTACTGGGAGCGGGAGTTGCAGATACGCAGTATTTT. Full variable domain (rest looked up from reference TRBV7-2 and TRBJ2-3): GAGVSQSPSNKVTEKGKDVELRCDPISGHTALYWYRQSLGQGLEFLIYFQGNSAPDKSGLPSDRFSAERTGGSVSTLTIQRTQQEDSAVYLCASSLLGAGVADTQYFGPGTRLTVL.

The chain carries TRBV20-1 and TRBJ1-6; D perhaps matches TRBD1 (5 bases). Germline V gene data show CDR1 as DFQATT and CDR2 as SNEGSKA (reference sequence). The CDR3 sequence is 14 residues long. V dropped 5 bases and J dropped 7 bases, with 15 bases sitting between them. In DNA, the CDR3 is TGCAGTGCTCAGTCCCAGGGTGGAAATTCACCCCTCCACTTT. Translated: CSAQSQGGNSPLHF.

This clonotype occurred many times. Written as DNA, the CDR3 is TGTGCCAGCAGGTCGACAGGGGGCGGACAGCCCCAGCATTTT. Residues: CASRSTGGGQPQHF. The chain couples TRBV6-5 to TRBJ1-5, with 10 bases matching TRBD1. Trimming cost V 6 bases and J 7 bases; bases outside gene matches: 6. The CDR3 extends over 14 amino acids. CDR1 is MNHEY and CDR2 is SVGAGI in the germline V gene.

The V call is TRBV6-5, the J call TRBJ2-5; D uncertain. Per the germline V gene, CDR1 is MNHEY and CDR2 is SVGAGI. This CDR3 is built from 12 residues. Trimming pared 4 bases from V and 5 bases from J, leaving 8 bases between. DNA for the CDR3: TGTGCCAGCAGTTCCCTTTCGGAGACCCAGTACTTC. Protein product: CASSSLSETQYF.

This clonotype was counted ten times or more. Sequence at one end of the junction differs from germline and may be a read error. The chain couples TRBV4-3 to TRBJ2-3; D gene unclear. The V gene's germline CDR1 is LGHNA and CDR2 YSLEER. The CDR3 contains 13 residues. The CDR3 nucleotides read TGTGCCAGCTCACGTCGGGGCACAGATACGCAGTATTTT. Translated, it gives CASSRRGTDTQYF.

The sample holds a few counts of this clonotype. This chain uses TRBV7-8 with TRBJ2-1; 9 bases are shared with TRBD2. The germline gives CDR1 SGHVS, CDR2 FQNEAQ. CDR3 length: 12 residues. Unmatched junction bases numbered 4, after V lost 1 base and J lost 15 bases. The CDR3 sequence: CASSLVAGEGFF. The CDR3 DNA sequence: TGTGCCAGCAGCTTAGTAGCGGGAGAGGGGTTCTTC.

The V gene is TRBV5-1, the J gene TRBJ2-7, with 7 bases lining up with TRBD2. The CDR3 is 15 residues long. The trim removed 3 bases at V and 0 bases at J, leaving 6 bases unmatched. The germline V gene encodes CDR1 SGHRS and CDR2 YFSETQ. The CDR3 nucleotides read TGCGCCAGCAGCTCCACAGCGGGAAGCTCCTACGAGCAGTACTTC. This translates into CASSSTAGSSYEQYF.

This chain connects TRBV9 to TRBJ1-2; 12 positions match TRBD1. Germline CDR1 reads SGDLS; CDR2 reads YYNGEE. The trim removed 0 bases at V and 4 bases at J, leaving 10 bases unmatched. The CDR3 loop spans 18 amino acids. The CDR3 bases are TGTGCCAGCAGCGTAGCCCCGGGGGGACAGGGGGCTCTCTATGGCTACACCTTC. Its translation: CASSVAPGGQGALYGYTF. The variable domain in full, completed from reference TRBV9 and TRBJ1-2, reads DSGVTQTPKHLITATGQRVTLRCSPRSGDLSVYWYQQSLDQGLQFLIQYYNGEERAKGNILERFSAQQFPDLHSELNLSSLELGDSALYFCASSVAPGGQGALYGYTFGSGTRLTVV.

This clonotype appeared a few times. J is TRBJ2-4 and V is TRBV7-9, with 8 positions matching TRBD2. The CDR3 totals 16 residues. From germline, CDR1 is SEHNR and CDR2 FQNEAQ (reference sequence). V was pared by 3 bases and J by 0 bases, with 4 bases of the junction left unmatched. CDR3 residues: CASSFLAGIAKNIQYF. The CDR3 DNA reads TGTGCCAGCAGCTTTTTAGCGGGAATAGCCAAAAACATTCAGTACTTC.

This clonotype was seen more than once but under ten times. The chain couples TRBV7-2 to TRBJ2-7, with 7 nucleotides matching TRBD2. Germline-derived CDR1 and CDR2 are SGHTA and FQGNSA. This CDR3 has 14 amino acids. V lost 1 base to trimming and J lost 6 bases; unmatched junction nucleotides: 6. Here the CDR3 reads CASSLELAQAEQYF. For the CDR3, the DNA is TGTGCCAGCAGCTTAGAACTAGCGCAGGCCGAGCAGTACTTC. Looking up the rest from reference TRBV7-2 and TRBJ2-7 gives the full variable domain: GAGVSQSPSNKVTEKGKDVELRCDPISGHTALYWYRQSLGQGLEFLIYFQGNSAPDKSGLPSDRFSAERTGGSVSTLTIQRTQQEDSAVYLCASSLELAQAEQYFGPGTRLTVT.

This clonotype has just a few counts. The V gene is TRBV7-2, the J gene TRBJ2-1, with no clear D. Germline CDR1 and CDR2: SGHTA and FQGNSA. The CDR3 length is 16 residues. V was clipped by 1 base and J by 1 base, with 11 bases between them. The CDR3 loop is CASSLGGWASYNEQFF. The CDR3 DNA reads TGTGCCAGCAGCTTAGGGGGTTGGGCTTCCTACAATGAGCAGTTCTTC.

This clonotype has a handful of counts. V usage is TRBV7-9 and J usage is TRBJ2-5; D remains ambiguous. The CDR3 is made up of 15 amino acids. Germline values: CDR1 SEHNR, CDR2 FQNEAQ (reference sequence). The V and J ends lost 0 bases and 1 base respectively, with 9 bases between them. The CDR3, as DNA: TGTGCCAGCAGCTTAGCAGGTGGGATCCAAGAGACCCAGTACTTC. Translated: CASSLAGGIQETQYF.

At least ten counts were recorded for this clonotype. This chain joins TRBV20-1 and TRBJ2-7, with 15 bases aligning to TRBD2. Losses at the gene ends were 4 bases for V and 3 bases for J; bases not matched to a gene: 4. The V gene's germline CDR1 is DFQATT and CDR2 SNEGSKA (reference sequence). The CDR3 has 15 amino acids. CDR3 nucleotide sequence: TGCAGTGCTACGGGACTAGCGGGAGGTAGCTACGAGCAGTACTTC. It is translated as CSATGLAGGSYEQYF.

This clonotype has just a few counts. J is TRBJ2-7 and V is TRBV7-9, with D perhaps matching TRBD2 (6 bases). This CDR3 is 14 amino acids long. Germline-derived CDR1 and CDR2 are SEHNR and FQNEAQ (reference sequence). Deletions cut 2 bases from V and 6 bases from J, with 14 bases between. The CDR3 loop reads CASSLMLAKGEQYF. Here the CDR3 DNA reads TGTGCCAGCAGCTTAATGCTAGCGAAAGGCGAGCAGTACTTC.